Included here is one T cell receptor (beta chain) sequence, with context. This record belongs to a study of blood T cell repertoires in COVID-19. V dropped 3 bases and J dropped 7; count of bases not matched to a gene: 9. The CDR3 is 15 residues long. Germline V gives CDR1 SGHRS, CDR2 YFSETQ. Only in-frame clones appear in the TCRdb table, and some are missing; sequencing was by immunoSEQ multiplex PCR. The sample has around 180,000 clones, roughly 84% seen once. This clonotype was obtained from a woman of 80 years or more with active or convalescent COVID-19. Material for sequencing was peripheral blood. The V and J genes are TRBV5-1 and TRBJ2-2; 7 nucleotides match TRBD2. The CDR3 DNA reads as TGCGCCAGCAGCTGGGACGGGAGGTCTAGCGGGGAGCTGTTTTTT. Translation gives CASSWDGRSSGELFF.